A single sample gave rise to the 25 T cell receptor beta chains below, sequenced in a study of blood T cell repertoires in COVID-19. The protocol was immunoSEQ multiplex PCR, while the TCRdb copy is restricted to in-frame clones and leaves out a portion. This sample has around 170,000 clones; more than 85% occur once, and the top ten carry around 0.63%. The sequencing sample was made of peripheral blood. The origin of the receptors is a man aged 55 to 69 with COVID-19, enrolled during active disease.

The V call is TRBV6-2 or TRBV6-3, the J call TRBJ1-5; possibly TRBD1 for D (6 bases). The V end lost 2 bases, the J end lost 2 bases, and 13 bases lay between the germline ends. The germline V gene encodes CDR1 MNHEY and CDR2 SVGEGT. The CDR3 length is 16 residues. The CDR3 nucleotides are TGTGCCAGCAGTTACCAGTCAGGGGATGGCAATCAGCCCCAGCATTTT. Translation: CASSYQSGDGNQPQHF.

The V and J genes are TRBV24-1 and TRBJ2-2, with 13 nucleotides matching TRBD2. Trimming cost V 0 bases and J 7 bases; bases outside gene matches: 10. CDR3 length equals 19 residues. Germline V gene lookup returns CDR1 KGHDR and CDR2 SFDVKD. DNA for the CDR3: TGTGCCACCAGTGATTTGCGAACCGGACTAGCGGGAGATGGCGGGGAGCTGTTTTTT. Encoded protein: CATSDLRTGLAGDGGELFF.

A single count supports this clone. The chain employs TRBV19 and TRBJ1-2; 7 nucleotides match TRBD1. Germline loops: CDR1 LNHDA, CDR2 SQIVND (reference sequence). CDR3 length: 13 amino acids. The V segment lost 2 bases and the J segment 8 bases; nucleotides outside the gene matches: 5. The CDR3 DNA reads TGTGCCAGTAGTATAAAGGGGGCGGGGGGCTACACCTTC. It encodes CASSIKGAGGYTF.

This rearrangement joins TRBV5-1 to TRBJ1-5, with D possibly matching TRBD1 (6 bases). This CDR3 has 15 residues. The V end was cut by 4 bases, the J end by 6 bases, with 17 bases between. The germline V gene encodes CDR1 SGHRS and CDR2 YFSETQ. CDR3 in DNA: TGCGCCAGCAGCCCAGTTCCAGGGGTTAGTCAGCCCCAGCATTTT. This sequence encodes CASSPVPGVSQPQHF.

The chain couples TRBV6-5 to TRBJ1-1, with TRBD1 matching over 7 bases. The CDR3 loop spans 14 amino acids. Germline loops: CDR1 MNHEY, CDR2 SVGAGI. With V trimmed by 5 bases and J by 6 bases, 9 bases remained unmatched. The CDR3 sequence: CASSLGRDSSEAFF. CDR3 in DNA: TGTGCCAGCAGTCTGGGCCGGGACAGCTCTGAAGCTTTCTTT.

With regard to this clone: The identical CDR3 is also encoded by other nucleotide sequences in the sample. The V call is TRBV29-1, the J call TRBJ1-2; 7 nucleotides agree with TRBD1. The CDR3 is 12 amino acids. CDR1 and CDR2 from the germline V gene are SQVTM and ANQGSEA. V shed 3 bases and J 4 bases; nucleotides not matched to a gene: 2. The CDR3 DNA follows: TGCAGCGTTGACGACAGGGTCTATGGCTACACCTTC. Protein: CSVDDRVYGYTF. Filled out from reference TRBV29-1 and TRBJ1-2, the complete variable domain reads SAVISQKPSRDICQRGTSLTIQCQVDSQVTMMFWYRQQPGQSLTLIATANQGSEATYESGFVIDKFPISRPNLTFSTLTVSNMSPEDSSIYLCSVDDRVYGYTFGSGTRLTVV.

The chain uses TRBV7-8 and TRBJ2-7, with a weak D call TRBD2 (5 bases). The length of the CDR3 is 15 residues. Germline CDR1 reads SGHVS; CDR2 reads FQNEAQ. Trimming pared 5 bases from V and 4 bases from J, leaving 18 bases between. This chain's CDR3 is CASSTYPTRDYEQYF. DNA of the CDR3: TGTGCCAGCAGCACTTACCCGACTCGGGATTACGAGCAGTACTTC.

The chain couples TRBV19 to TRBJ1-2, with 7 bases identical to TRBD1. V gave up 5 bases and J gave up 4 bases; unmatched junction bases: 1. Germline CDR1 and CDR2: LNHDA and SQIVND (reference sequence). The length of the CDR3 is 12 residues. DNA for the CDR3: TGTGCCAGTAGTTCAGGGGGCTATGGCTACACCTTC. It translates to CASSSGGYGYTF.

The rearrangement joins TRBV27 to TRBJ2-2; no reliable D call. The germline V gene encodes CDR1 MNHEY and CDR2 SMNVEV (reference sequence). V was cut by 6 bases and J by 4 bases, with 12 bases left in between. This CDR3 contains 14 residues. In DNA form, the CDR3 reads TGTGCCAGCAGGGTGGGCGCCAGCACCGGGGAGCTGTTTTTT. Encoded protein: CASRVGASTGELFF.

This chain links TRBV2 with TRBJ1-5, with D possibly TRBD1 on 6 matching bases. The CDR3 sequence is 13 residues long. V lost 8 bases to trimming and J lost 11 bases, with 19 bases between them. CDR1 SNHLY and CDR2 FYNNEI come from the germline V gene. Here the CDR3 DNA reads TGTGCCAGCCGAATACAGGGAGTGGGGACCCAGCATTTT. Translating it yields CASRIQGVGTQHF.

This chain connects TRBV7-8 to TRBJ1-6, with 9 bases aligning to TRBD1. This CDR3 has 15 residues. Looked up from germline, CDR1 is SGHVS and CDR2 is FQNEAQ. V was clipped by 5 bases and J by 10 bases; unmatched bases: 9. The CDR3 sequence is CASSTRQGERSPLHF. CDR3 coding DNA: TGTGCCAGCAGCACCCGACAGGGGGAAAGATCACCCCTCCACTTT.

The V gene is TRBV29-1, the J gene TRBJ2-7; 9 bases map to TRBD1. CDR3 length: 13 amino acids. J gave up 3 bases and V 8 bases, and 8 bases lay outside the gene matches. Germline V lookup: CDR1 SQVTM, CDR2 ANQGSEA. The chain's CDR3 is CSIEPGQGYEQYF. Here the CDR3 DNA reads TGCAGCATCGAACCGGGACAGGGCTACGAGCAGTACTTC.

The count of this clone is one. The chain links TRBV7-9 to TRBJ1-1; D call uncertain. V was clipped by 1 base and J by 1 base, with 7 bases between them. CDR3 length equals 14 residues. From germline, CDR1 is SEHNR and CDR2 FQNEAQ (reference sequence). For the CDR3, the DNA is TGTGCCAGCAGCTTAGACACTAAGAACACTGAAGCTTTCTTT. Its translation: CASSLDTKNTEAFF.

V gene TRBV30 combines with J gene TRBJ1-1; tentative D call: TRBD1 (5 bases). V was trimmed by 1 base and J by 0 bases, leaving 18 bases between them. CDR3 length: 17 amino acids. Germline-derived CDR1 and CDR2 are GTSNPN and SVGIG (reference sequence). CDR3 amino acids: CAWSAKDRQRLNTEAFF. In DNA, the CDR3 is TGTGCCTGGAGTGCAAAAGACCGACAGAGATTGAACACTGAAGCTTTCTTT.

This chain uses TRBV24-1 with TRBJ2-1; TRBD2 matches at 10 bases. The length of the CDR3 is 17 residues. Trimming removed 0 bases from V and 10 bases from J; junction bases left unmatched: 11. Per the germline V gene, CDR1 is KGHDR and CDR2 is SFDVKD. The CDR3 reads CATSDLASGGPIGEQFF. The CDR3 DNA sequence: TGTGCCACCAGTGATTTGGCTAGCGGGGGCCCAATCGGGGAGCAGTTCTTC.

The rearrangement joins TRBV24-1 to TRBJ1-2; D is ambiguous. The germline gives CDR1 KGHDR, CDR2 SFDVKD. Trimming left V 3 bases short and J 3 bases short, with 4 bases between. This CDR3 has 12 amino acids. CDR3 region: CATSDLDYGYTF. The CDR3 DNA follows: TGTGCCACCAGTGATCTCGACTATGGCTACACCTTC.

The chain is built from TRBV7-2 and TRBJ1-2, with TRBD1 identical over 11 bases. The CDR3 has 17 residues. The V and J ends lost 5 bases and 2 bases, in that order; junction bases with no gene match: 10. Germline assignment: CDR1 SGHTA and CDR2 FQGNSA. CDR3 residues: CASSVRTGGGWNYGYTF. The CDR3 DNA reads TGTGCCAGCAGCGTCAGGACAGGGGGCGGTTGGAACTATGGCTACACCTTC.

This clone was recorded a few times. The V call is TRBV11-2, the J call TRBJ2-1, with 7 nucleotides matching TRBD2. Germline V gives CDR1 SGHAT, CDR2 FQNNGV. Trimming at V came to 3 bases and at J to 10 bases, leaving 6 bases not matched to a gene. CDR3 size: 13 residues. This CDR3 is CASSFSSGGEQFF. DNA of the CDR3: TGTGCCAGCAGCTTCTCTTCGGGAGGAGAGCAGTTCTTC.

V is TRBV5-4 and J is TRBJ2-2; 14 nucleotides agree with TRBD2. V trimming: 1 base; J trimming: 5 bases; junction bases outside the gene matches: 4. This CDR3 has 17 amino acids. Germline CDR1 is SGHNT and CDR2 is YYREEE (reference sequence). The CDR3 loop reads CASSLSGTSGRTGELFF. CDR3 DNA: TGTGCCAGCAGCTTGTCGGGGACTAGCGGGAGAACCGGGGAGCTGTTTTTT.

The chain has TRBV4-1 and TRBJ1-3, with TRBD1 identical over 9 bases. The germline gives CDR1 MGHRA, CDR2 YSYEKL. V was clipped by 5 bases and J by 1 base; unmatched bases: 9. The CDR3 sequence is 17 residues long. The chain's CDR3 is CASSRPGTGQSGNTIYF. Here the CDR3 DNA reads TGCGCCAGCAGCAGGCCAGGGACAGGGCAATCTGGAAACACCATATATTTT.

This chain connects TRBV28 to TRBJ1-1; 8 positions match TRBD1. The germline gives CDR1 MDHEN, CDR2 SYDVKM. Trimming removed 3 bases from V and 0 bases from J; junction bases left unmatched: 9. The CDR3 has 17 residues. Here the CDR3 reads CASSLAGGVPMNTEAFF. The DNA for the CDR3 is TGTGCCAGCAGTTTGGCAGGGGGCGTACCGATGAACACTGAAGCTTTCTTT.

The V and J genes are TRBV18 and TRBJ1-2; 8 bases match TRBD1. CDR3 length: 16 amino acids. Germline V gives CDR1 KGHSH, CDR2 LQKENI. After removal of 6 bases from V and 6 bases from J, the junction contained 15 bases not matched to a gene. The CDR3 here is CASSRQETGEIHGYTF. The DNA for the CDR3 is TGTGCCAGCTCTCGTCAGGAGACAGGGGAAATCCATGGCTACACCTTC. The variable domain in full, with the rest retrieved from reference TRBV18 and TRBJ1-2, is NAGVMQNPRHLVRRRGQEARLRCSPMKGHSHVYWYRQLPEEGLKFMVYLQKENIIDESGMPKERFSAEFPKEGPSILRIQQVVRGDSAAYFCASSRQETGEIHGYTFGSGTRLTVV.

This chain links TRBV3-1 (or the pseudogene TRBV3-2) with TRBJ1-2, with 7 bases that match TRBD1. Germline CDR1 reads LGHDT; CDR2 reads YNNKEL (reference sequence). This CDR3 has 15 residues. Trimming at V came to 0 bases and at J to 6 bases, leaving 7 bases not matched to a gene. CDR3 in DNA: TGTGCCAGCAGCCAAGATAGGGGGCAGGGACATGGCTACACCTTC. This gives the protein CASSQDRGQGHGYTF.

This clone was found a few times. The V gene is TRBV5-1, the J gene TRBJ1-4, with TRBD1 matching over 10 bases. This CDR3 has 15 amino acids. Germline values: CDR1 SGHRS, CDR2 YFSETQ. V gave up 0 bases and J gave up 8 bases; unmatched junction bases: 4. The CDR3 DNA reads as TGCGCCAGCAGCTTGGGGGACAGGGGTGAGGAAAAACTGTTTTTT. Its translation: CASSLGDRGEEKLFF.

This chain joins TRBV12-3 or TRBV12-4 and TRBJ2-5; D not resolved. V was clipped by 2 bases and J by 0 bases, with 4 bases between them. The CDR3 has 13 amino acids. The DNA of the CDR3 is TGTGCCAGCAGTTTAATTAACCAAGAGACCCAGTACTTC. This codes for CASSLINQETQYF.